This T cell receptor beta chain was obtained from a study of T cell responses to AZD1222 COVID-19 vaccine. V gave up 3 bases and J gave up 6 bases, with 15 bases separating them. Per germline, CDR1 LNHDA and CDR2 SQIVND (reference sequence). This CDR3 contains 14 residues. TCRdb's table, derived via immunoSEQ multiplex PCR, lists solely in-frame clones and lacks some. This sample has more than 95,000 clones, with over 90% found just once. The sequenced sample was peripheral blood, obtained on day 0 of AZD1222 vaccination. The chain combines TRBV19 with TRBJ2-7; D unclear. This receptor was obtained from an adult in good health. The CDR3 region is CASSIGPGSGEQYF. Here the CDR3 DNA reads TGTGCCAGTAGTATTGGCCCCGGGTCCGGCGAGCAGTACTTC.